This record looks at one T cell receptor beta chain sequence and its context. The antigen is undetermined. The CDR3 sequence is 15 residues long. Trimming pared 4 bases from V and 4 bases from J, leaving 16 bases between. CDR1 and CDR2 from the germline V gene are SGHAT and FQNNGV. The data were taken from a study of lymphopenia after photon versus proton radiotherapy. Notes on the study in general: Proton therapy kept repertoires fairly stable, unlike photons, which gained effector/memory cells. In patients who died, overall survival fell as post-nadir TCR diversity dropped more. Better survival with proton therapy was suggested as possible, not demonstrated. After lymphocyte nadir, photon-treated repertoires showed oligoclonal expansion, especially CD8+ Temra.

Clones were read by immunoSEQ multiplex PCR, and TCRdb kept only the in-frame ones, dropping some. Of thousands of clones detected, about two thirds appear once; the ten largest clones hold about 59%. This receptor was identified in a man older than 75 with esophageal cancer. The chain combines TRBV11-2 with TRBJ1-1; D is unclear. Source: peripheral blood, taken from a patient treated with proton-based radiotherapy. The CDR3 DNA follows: TGTGCCAGCAGCTCTTTGGGCCCTCGGGTCACTGAAGCTTTCTTT. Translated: CASSSLGPRVTEAFF.